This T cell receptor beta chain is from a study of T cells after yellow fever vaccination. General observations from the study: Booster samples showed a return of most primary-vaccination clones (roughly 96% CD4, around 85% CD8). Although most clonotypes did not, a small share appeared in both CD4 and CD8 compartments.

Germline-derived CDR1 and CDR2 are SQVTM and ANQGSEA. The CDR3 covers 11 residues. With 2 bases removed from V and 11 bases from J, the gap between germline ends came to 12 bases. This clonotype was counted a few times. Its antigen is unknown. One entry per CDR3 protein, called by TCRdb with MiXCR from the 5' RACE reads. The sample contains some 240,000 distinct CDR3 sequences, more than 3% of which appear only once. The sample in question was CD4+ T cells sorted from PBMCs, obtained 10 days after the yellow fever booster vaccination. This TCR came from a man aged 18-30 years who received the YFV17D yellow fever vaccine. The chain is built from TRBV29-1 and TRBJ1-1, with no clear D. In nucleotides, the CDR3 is TGCAGCGTTGAAATCACGGTCTTGGCTTTCTTT. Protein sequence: CSVEITVLAFF.